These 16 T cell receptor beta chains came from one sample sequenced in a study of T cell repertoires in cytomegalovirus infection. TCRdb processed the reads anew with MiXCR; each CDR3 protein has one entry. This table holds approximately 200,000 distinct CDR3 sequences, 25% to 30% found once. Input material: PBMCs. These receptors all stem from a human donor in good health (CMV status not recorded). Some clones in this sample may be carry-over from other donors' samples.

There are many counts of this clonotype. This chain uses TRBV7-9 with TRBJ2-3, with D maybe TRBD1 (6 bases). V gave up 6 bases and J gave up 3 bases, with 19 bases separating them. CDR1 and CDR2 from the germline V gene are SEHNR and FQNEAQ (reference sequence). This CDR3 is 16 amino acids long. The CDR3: CASRSQGWLKTDTQYF. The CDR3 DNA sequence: TGTGCCAGCAGGTCACAGGGTTGGCTTAAGACAGATACGCAGTATTTT.

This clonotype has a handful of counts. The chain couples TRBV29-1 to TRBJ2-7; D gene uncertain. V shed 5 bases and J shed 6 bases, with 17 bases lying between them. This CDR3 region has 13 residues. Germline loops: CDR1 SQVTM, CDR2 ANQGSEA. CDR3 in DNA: TGCAGCGTTAGGATAACCGCCGTCAGCGAGCAGTACTTC. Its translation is CSVRITAVSEQYF.

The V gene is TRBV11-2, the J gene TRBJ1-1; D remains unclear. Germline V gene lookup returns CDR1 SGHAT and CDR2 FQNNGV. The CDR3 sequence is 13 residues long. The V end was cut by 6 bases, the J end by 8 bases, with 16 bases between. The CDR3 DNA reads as TGTGCCAGCAGGTCCAGTCTAATCGGAGAAGCTTTCTTT. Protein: CASRSSLIGEAFF.

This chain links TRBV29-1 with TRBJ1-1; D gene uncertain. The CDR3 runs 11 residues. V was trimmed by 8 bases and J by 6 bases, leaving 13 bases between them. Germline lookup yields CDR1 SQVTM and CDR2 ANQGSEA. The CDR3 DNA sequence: TGCAGCTCCGCGGGGAATGCTGAAGCTTTCTTT. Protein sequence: CSSAGNAEAFF.

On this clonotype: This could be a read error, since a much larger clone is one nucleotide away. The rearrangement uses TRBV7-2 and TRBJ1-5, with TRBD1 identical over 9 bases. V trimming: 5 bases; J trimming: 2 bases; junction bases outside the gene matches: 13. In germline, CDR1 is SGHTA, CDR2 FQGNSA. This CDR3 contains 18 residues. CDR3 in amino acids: CTSSPQGQGYEGNQPQHF. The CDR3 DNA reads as TGTACCAGCAGCCCTCAAGGACAGGGGTATGAAGGCAATCAGCCCCAGCATTTT.

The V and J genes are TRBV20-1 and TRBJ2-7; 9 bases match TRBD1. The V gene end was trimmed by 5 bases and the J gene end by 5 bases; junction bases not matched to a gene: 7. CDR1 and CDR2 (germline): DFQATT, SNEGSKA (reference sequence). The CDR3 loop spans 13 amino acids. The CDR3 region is CSAGGQGYHEQYF. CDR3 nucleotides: TGCAGTGCTGGGGGACAGGGTTACCACGAGCAGTACTTC.

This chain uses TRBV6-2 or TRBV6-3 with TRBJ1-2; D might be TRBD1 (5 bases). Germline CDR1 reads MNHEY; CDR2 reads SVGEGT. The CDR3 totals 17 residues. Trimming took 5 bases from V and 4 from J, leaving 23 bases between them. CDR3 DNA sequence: TGTGCCAGCAGTGTCGAAGGGAGGGCAGGGAGGCCCTATGGCTACACCTTC. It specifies CASSVEGRAGRPYGYTF.

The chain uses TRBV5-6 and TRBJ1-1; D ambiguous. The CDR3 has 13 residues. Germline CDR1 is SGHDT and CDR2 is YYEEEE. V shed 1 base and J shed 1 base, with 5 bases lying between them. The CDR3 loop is CASSLMANTEAFF. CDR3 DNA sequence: TGTGCCAGCAGCTTGATGGCGAACACTGAAGCTTTCTTT.

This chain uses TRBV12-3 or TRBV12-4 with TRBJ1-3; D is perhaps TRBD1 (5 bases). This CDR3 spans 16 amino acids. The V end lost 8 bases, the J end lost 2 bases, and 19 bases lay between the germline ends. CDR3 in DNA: TGTGCCAGCGTAACCTTTCCGGGACGCCCTGGAAACACCATATATTTT. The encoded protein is CASVTFPGRPGNTIYF.

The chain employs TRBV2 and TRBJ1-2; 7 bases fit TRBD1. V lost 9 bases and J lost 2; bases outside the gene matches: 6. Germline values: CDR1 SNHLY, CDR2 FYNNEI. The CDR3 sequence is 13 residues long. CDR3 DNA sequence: TGTGCCAGGGGGGGGACAGTAAACTATGGCTACACCTTC. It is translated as CARGGTVNYGYTF.

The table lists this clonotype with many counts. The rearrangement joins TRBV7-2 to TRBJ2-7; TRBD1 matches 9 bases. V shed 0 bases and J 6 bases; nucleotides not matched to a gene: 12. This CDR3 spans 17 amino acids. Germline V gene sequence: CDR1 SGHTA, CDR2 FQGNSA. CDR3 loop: CASSLARMGTGIGEQYF. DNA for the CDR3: TGTGCCAGCAGCTTAGCGCGAATGGGGACAGGGATCGGCGAGCAGTACTTC.

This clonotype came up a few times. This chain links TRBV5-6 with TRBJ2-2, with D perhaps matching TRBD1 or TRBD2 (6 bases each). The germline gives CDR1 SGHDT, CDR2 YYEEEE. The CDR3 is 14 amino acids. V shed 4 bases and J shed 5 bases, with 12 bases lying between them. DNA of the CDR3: TGTGCCAGCAGCCTGTGGGGGGCAACCGGGGAGCTGTTTTTT. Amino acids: CASSLWGATGELFF. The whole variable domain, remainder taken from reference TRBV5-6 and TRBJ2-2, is DAGVTQSPTHLIKTRGQQVTLRCSPKSGHDTVSWYQQALGQGPQFIFQYYEEEERQRGNFPDRFSGHQFPNYSSELNVNALLLGDSALYLCASSLWGATGELFFGEGSRLTVL.

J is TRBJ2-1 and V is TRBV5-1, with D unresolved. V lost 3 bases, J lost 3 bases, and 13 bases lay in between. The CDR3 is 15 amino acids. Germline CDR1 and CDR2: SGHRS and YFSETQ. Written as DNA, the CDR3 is TGCGCCAGCAGCTCTACCCGAAATCTCTACAATGAGCAGTTCTTC. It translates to CASSSTRNLYNEQFF.

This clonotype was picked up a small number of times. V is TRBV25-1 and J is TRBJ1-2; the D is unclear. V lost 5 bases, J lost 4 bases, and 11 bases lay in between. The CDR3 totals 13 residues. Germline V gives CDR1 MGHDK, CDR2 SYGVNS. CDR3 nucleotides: TGTGCCAGCAGTATTTCAGGCTTCTATGGCTACACCTTC. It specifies CASSISGFYGYTF.

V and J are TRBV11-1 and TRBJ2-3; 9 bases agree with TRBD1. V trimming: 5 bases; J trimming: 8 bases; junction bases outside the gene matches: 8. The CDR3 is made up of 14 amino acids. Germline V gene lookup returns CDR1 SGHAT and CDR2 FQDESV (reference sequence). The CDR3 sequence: CASSPRDREGTQYF. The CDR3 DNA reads TGTGCCAGCAGCCCACGGGACAGGGAAGGTACGCAGTATTTT.

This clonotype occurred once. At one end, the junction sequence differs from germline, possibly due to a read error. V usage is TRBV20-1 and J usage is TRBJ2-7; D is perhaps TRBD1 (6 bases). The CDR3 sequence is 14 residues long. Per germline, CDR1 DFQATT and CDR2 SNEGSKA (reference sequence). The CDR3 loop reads CSATGRQGLGEQYF. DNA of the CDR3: TGCAGCGCTACTGGCCGGCAGGGGTTGGGCGAGCAGTACTTC.